This T cell receptor beta chain emerged from a study of PD-1 blockade in classical Hodgkin lymphoma (dated by TCRdb to 2018 to 2021). The study in broad terms: Nivolumab dosing was 3 mg/kg intravenously every 2 weeks, continuing until either disease progression or unacceptable toxicity. The study used TCR beta sequencing and CyTOF to define a peripheral blood immune signature of response to PD-1 blockade in classical Hodgkin lymphoma.

The time point tag for this specimen amounts to: cycle 1 day 1 (C1D1), immediately before nivolumab initiation. Every trial patient had relapsed following autologous stem cell transplantation, and prior brentuximab vedotin exposure was what differed among cohorts A, B and C. A total of around 59 patients with relapsed/refractory classical Hodgkin lymphoma made up the trial cohort, and each patient's best overall response was complete response, partial response or progressive disease. In the multi-cohort phase II CheckMate 205 trial, trial patients received single-agent nivolumab. Best overall response was determined by an independent review committee according to the 2007 International Working Group response criteria. PBMCs from the trial were collected at three points: immediately before nivolumab initiation (C1D1), and during therapy at cycle 2 day 1 and cycle 4 day 1. After peripheral blood was drawn into 8 mL Vacutainer Cell Preparation Tubes, PBMCs were isolated by centrifugation and then cryopreserved.

Genomic DNA was extracted with the Qiagen DNeasy kit from unsorted PBMCs and from negatively selected CD4+ and CD8+ fractions. TCR beta CDR3 regions were subjected to amplification by immunoSEQ multiplex PCR with primers that anneal to V and J segments. Amplification bias was minimized using a synthetic immune receptor repertoire, and residual bias was removed computationally after sequencing. The original pipeline was this. Custom Python scripts were used to quantify repertoire diversity as the Shannon entropy index. Unsorted, CD4+ and CD8+ repertoires were analyzed separately, except for combined analyses in which CD4+ and CD8+ sequences were merged in silico. A clone was considered expanded if an increase in frequency of at least 2-fold after treatment relative to C1D1 was found, and a pseudocount of 0.5 was applied to clones undetected at baseline. Clones with 0 or 1 copy at C1D1 were classified as singleton clones, and clones with 2 or more copies were classified as non-singleton clones. Clones expanded in unsorted samples were assigned a CD4+, CD8+ or unknown annotation through matching of protein sequences in sorted samples from the same patient. Wilcoxon tests on paired samples were used to test diversity changes from C1D1 to C4D1. TCRdb limited this immuneACCESS table to in-frame rearrangements with V and J called. A share of clones is missing; checked studies link under half to unresolved V genes, and the rest is unexplained. That table gives V, J and clone size, and the DNA gave D and trimming. This sample gives 46,000 or so clones in total; about three quarters of them show up just once. The ten largest clones take up around 10% of the sample.

From its cysteine to its phenylalanine, the CDR3 spans 13 amino acids. The retained sequence is limited to the CDR3, 39 bases, with the frame set at the first base. A distance of 6 bases separates the germline ends of V and J, which lose 1 base and 4 bases respectively. The germline V gene sets CDR1 to SGHNT and CDR2 to YENEEA. Study-wide findings and limitations: The study was limited to a single clinical trial cohort, and causes of repertoire differences, possibly disease activity or prior therapy, remained undefined. Baseline TCR diversity was reported to be lower in newly diagnosed patients than in healthy donors, and even lower in relapsed/refractory patients. A significant rise by C4D1 was seen in CD4+ but not CD8+ TCR diversity (p=0.0027 vs p=0.16), with the rise being most apparent in complete responders (p=0.02). Trial patients achieving complete response had baseline diversity similar to newly diagnosed patients, whereas partial responders and progressors had significantly lower diversity. Patients starting nivolumab less than 1 year after ASCT had lower diversity and were excluded from later analyses to avoid confounding by immune reconstitution.

On this clone: Its cognate antigen has yet to be identified. No base quality information exists; no much larger clone differs at one position.

Recombination linked TRBV11-3 to TRBJ2-3; no confident D gene assignment can be made. The sequence was collected from a human donor with classical Hodgkin lymphoma. The sequencing used peripheral blood mononuclear cells (PBMCs), collected at baseline. CDR3 loop: CASSLVVPDTQYF. The sequence in DNA is TGTGCCAGCAGCTTAGTAGTCCCAGATACGCAGTATTTT.